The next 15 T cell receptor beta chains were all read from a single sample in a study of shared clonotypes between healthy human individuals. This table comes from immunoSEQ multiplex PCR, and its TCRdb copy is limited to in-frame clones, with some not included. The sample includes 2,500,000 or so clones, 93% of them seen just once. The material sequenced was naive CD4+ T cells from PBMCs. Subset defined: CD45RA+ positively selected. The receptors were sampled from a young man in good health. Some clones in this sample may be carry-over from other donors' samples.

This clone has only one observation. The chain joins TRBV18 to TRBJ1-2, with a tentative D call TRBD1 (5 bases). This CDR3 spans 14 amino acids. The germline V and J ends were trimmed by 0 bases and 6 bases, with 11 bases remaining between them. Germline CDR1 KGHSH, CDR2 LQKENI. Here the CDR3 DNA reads TGTGCCAGCTCACCACCATCTCAGGGACATGGCTACACCTTC. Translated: CASSPPSQGHGYTF.

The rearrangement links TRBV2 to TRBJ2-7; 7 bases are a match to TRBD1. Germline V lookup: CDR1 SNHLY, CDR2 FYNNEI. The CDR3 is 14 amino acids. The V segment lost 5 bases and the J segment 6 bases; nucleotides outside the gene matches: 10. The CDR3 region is CASSFGDRRGEQYF. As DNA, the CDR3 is TGTGCCAGCAGTTTCGGGGACAGAAGAGGCGAGCAGTACTTC. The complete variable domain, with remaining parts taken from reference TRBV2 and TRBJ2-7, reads EPEVTQTPSHQVTQMGQEVILRCVPISNHLYFYWYRQILGQKVEFLVSFYNNEISEKSEIFDDQFSVERPDGSNFTLKIRSTKLEDSAMYFCASSFGDRRGEQYFGPGTRLTVT.

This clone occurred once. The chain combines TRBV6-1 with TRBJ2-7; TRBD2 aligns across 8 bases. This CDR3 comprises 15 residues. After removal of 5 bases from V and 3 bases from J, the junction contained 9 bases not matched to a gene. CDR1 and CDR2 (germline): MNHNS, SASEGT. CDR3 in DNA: TGTGCCAGCAGTCTCAGGGTAGCGGGAAACTACGAGCAGTACTTC. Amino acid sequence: CASSLRVAGNYEQYF.

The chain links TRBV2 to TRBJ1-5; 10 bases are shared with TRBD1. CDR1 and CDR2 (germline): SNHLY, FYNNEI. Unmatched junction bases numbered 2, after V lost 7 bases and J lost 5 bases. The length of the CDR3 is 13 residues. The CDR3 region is CASTGTGDQPQHF. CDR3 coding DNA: TGTGCCAGCACCGGGACAGGGGATCAGCCCCAGCATTTT.

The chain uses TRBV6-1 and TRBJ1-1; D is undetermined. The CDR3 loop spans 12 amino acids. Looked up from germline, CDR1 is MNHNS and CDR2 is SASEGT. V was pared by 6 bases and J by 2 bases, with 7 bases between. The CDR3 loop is CASSLHNTEAFF. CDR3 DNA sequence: TGTGCCAGCAGCCTACATAACACTGAAGCTTTCTTT.

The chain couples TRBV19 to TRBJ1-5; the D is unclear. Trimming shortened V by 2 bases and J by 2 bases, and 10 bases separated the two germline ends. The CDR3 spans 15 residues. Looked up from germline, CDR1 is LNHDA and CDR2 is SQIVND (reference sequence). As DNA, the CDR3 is TGTGCCAGTAGTATAAGGGTTGAAGGCAATCAGCCCCAGCATTTT. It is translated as CASSIRVEGNQPQHF.

The CDR3 nucleotides read TGTGCCAGCAAGGACAGGGGAAATGGCTACACCTTC. Translating gives CASKDRGNGYTF. The rearrangement links TRBV2 to TRBJ1-2, with 9 bases identical to TRBD1. Per germline, CDR1 SNHLY and CDR2 FYNNEI. The CDR3 runs to 12 residues. Trimming removed 7 bases from V and 6 bases from J; junction bases left unmatched: 3.

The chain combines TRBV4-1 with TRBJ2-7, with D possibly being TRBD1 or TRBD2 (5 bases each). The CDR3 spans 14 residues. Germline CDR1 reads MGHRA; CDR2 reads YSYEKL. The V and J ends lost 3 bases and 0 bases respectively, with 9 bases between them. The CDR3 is CASSHRGASYEQYF. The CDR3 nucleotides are TGCGCCAGCAGCCATAGAGGGGCCTCCTACGAGCAGTACTTC.

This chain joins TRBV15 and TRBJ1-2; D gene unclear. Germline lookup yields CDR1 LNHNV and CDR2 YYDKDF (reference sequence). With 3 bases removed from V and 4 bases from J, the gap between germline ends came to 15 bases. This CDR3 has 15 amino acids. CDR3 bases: TGTGCCACCAGCAGTTTGACCAGAGGAGCCTATGGCTACACCTTC. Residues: CATSSLTRGAYGYTF.

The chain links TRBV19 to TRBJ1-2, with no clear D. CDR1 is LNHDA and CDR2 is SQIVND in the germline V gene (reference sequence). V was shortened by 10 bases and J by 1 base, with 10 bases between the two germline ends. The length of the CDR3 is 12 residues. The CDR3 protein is CATSRVNYGYTF. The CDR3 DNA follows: TGTGCCACTTCAAGGGTTAACTATGGCTACACCTTC.

CDR3 bases: TGTGCCAGCTCAAGCTTGTCCCCTAGCGGGCTAAACACCGGGGAGCTGTTTTTT. Translation gives CASSSLSPSGLNTGELFF. This chain connects TRBV18 to TRBJ2-2; 8 nucleotides line up with TRBD2. The CDR3 runs to 18 residues. The trim removed 5 bases at V and 2 bases at J, leaving 13 bases unmatched. Germline V gene lookup returns CDR1 KGHSH and CDR2 LQKENI. Full variable domain (remainder filled in from reference TRBV18 and TRBJ2-2): NAGVMQNPRHLVRRRGQEARLRCSPMKGHSHVYWYRQLPEEGLKFMVYLQKENIIDESGMPKERFSAEFPKEGPSILRIQQVVRGDSAAYFCASSSLSPSGLNTGELFFGEGSRLTVL.

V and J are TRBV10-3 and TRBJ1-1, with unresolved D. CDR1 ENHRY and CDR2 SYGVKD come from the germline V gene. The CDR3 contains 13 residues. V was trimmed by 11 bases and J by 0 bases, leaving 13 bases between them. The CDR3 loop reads CALQTDLNTEAFF. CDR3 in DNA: TGTGCCCTCCAGACGGATTTGAACACTGAAGCTTTCTTT.

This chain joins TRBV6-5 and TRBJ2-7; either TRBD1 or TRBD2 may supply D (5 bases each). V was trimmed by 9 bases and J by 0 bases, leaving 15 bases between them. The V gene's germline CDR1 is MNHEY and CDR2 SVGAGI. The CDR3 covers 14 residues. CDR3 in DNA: TGTGCCAGTAAGGACGGTGGGGGCTCCTACGAGCAGTACTTC. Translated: CASKDGGGSYEQYF.

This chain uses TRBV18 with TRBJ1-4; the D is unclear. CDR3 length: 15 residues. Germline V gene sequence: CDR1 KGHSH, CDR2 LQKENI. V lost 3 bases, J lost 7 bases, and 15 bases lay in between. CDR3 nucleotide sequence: TGTGCCAGCTCACCTGACCGAGTACCAAGTGAAAAACTGTTTTTT. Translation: CASSPDRVPSEKLFF.

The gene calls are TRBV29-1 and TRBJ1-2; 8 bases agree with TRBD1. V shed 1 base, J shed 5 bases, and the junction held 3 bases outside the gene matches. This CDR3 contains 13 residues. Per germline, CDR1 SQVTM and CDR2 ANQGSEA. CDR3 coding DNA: TGCAGCGTTGAAGTACAGGGGGGATATGGCTACACCTTC. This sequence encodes CSVEVQGGYGYTF.